Following are 9 T cell receptor beta chains from one sample sequenced in a study of CD8 T cells in Susac syndrome. After extraction with the RNeasy kit, roughly 0.5 to 1 ug of the RNA was reverse transcribed using random hexamers. Each CDR3 protein is one row after TCRdb ran MiXCR on the immunoSEQ multiplex PCR reads. The sample contains roughly 76,000 distinct CDR3 sequences, about 93% of which appear only once. The sample taken for sequencing was CD8+ T cells from PBMCs. The receptors were gathered from a human donor with Susac syndrome.

The CDR3 coding sequence is TGCAGCGTGGCTAGCGGGAGGTACACCGGGGAGCTGTTTTTT. Its protein product is CSVASGRYTGELFF. This rearrangement joins TRBV29-1 to TRBJ2-2; 11 bases align to TRBD2. This CDR3 has 14 residues. V lost 6 bases and J lost 3; bases outside the gene matches: 3. Germline V gene data show CDR1 as SQVTM and CDR2 as ANQGSEA.

In nucleotides, the CDR3 is TGTGCCAGCGGGTTTCGGGGCAGGGGGATCGGTGGGGCCAACGTCCTGACTTTC. Residues: CASGFRGRGIGGANVLTF. V and J are TRBV6-1 and TRBJ2-6, with 7 bases aligning to TRBD1. This CDR3 is built from 18 residues. The germline V gene has CDR1 MNHNS and CDR2 SASEGT. The J segment lost 3 bases and the V segment lost 8 bases, leaving 16 bases of the junction unmatched.

J is TRBJ2-5 and V is TRBV3-1; D perhaps matches TRBD2 (6 bases). This CDR3 is 13 amino acids long. Trimming left V 8 bases short and J 7 bases short, with 17 bases between. CDR1 and CDR2 from the germline V gene are LGHDT and YNNKEL (reference sequence). Here the CDR3 DNA reads TGTGCCAGCGGGGGGAGGCCCTCGGGGACCCAGTACTTC. This translates into CASGGRPSGTQYF.

The rearrangement joins TRBV5-4 to TRBJ1-1; tentatively, D is TRBD1 (5 bases). The V and J ends lost 4 bases and 3 bases respectively, with 19 bases between them. Germline values: CDR1 SGHNT, CDR2 YYREEE (reference sequence). The CDR3 extends over 16 amino acids. CDR3 sequence: CASSQQARGEDTEAFF. In DNA form, the CDR3 reads TGTGCCAGCAGCCAACAGGCTCGGGGAGAGGACACTGAAGCTTTCTTT.

The chain has TRBV7-9 and TRBJ2-1, with a possible D match to TRBD2 (5 bases). Trimming took off 4 bases at V and 6 bases at J, with 7 bases between the two ends. This CDR3 has 12 amino acids. Germline-derived CDR1 and CDR2 are SEHNR and FQNEAQ (reference sequence). The CDR3 region has the DNA TGTGCCAGCAGCTCGGGAAGCAATGAGCAGTTCTTC. As protein: CASSSGSNEQFF.

The chain has TRBV9 and TRBJ2-3; TRBD2 aligns across 11 bases. Germline V CDR1 and CDR2: SGDLS, YYNGEE. The CDR3 runs 15 residues. The ends lost 3 bases at V and 5 bases at J; junction bases unmatched: 5. CDR3 protein: CASSGSGRAQDTQYF. The CDR3 bases are TGTGCCAGCAGCGGTAGCGGGAGGGCCCAAGATACGCAGTATTTT.

For the CDR3, the DNA is TGTGCCAGCAGCCGAGGGGAGGGCCATGGCTACACCTTC. This encodes CASSRGEGHGYTF. The chain uses TRBV7-2 and TRBJ1-2; D is perhaps TRBD1 (5 bases). This CDR3 has 13 amino acids. Trimming took 5 bases from V and 6 from J, leaving 13 bases between them. CDR1 and CDR2 from the germline V gene are SGHTA and FQGNSA.

The chain links TRBV13 to TRBJ1-2; D possibly corresponds to TRBD1 (5 bases). The germline CDR1 and CDR2 sequences are PRHDT and FYEKMQ (reference sequence). There are 16 residues in the CDR3. V was trimmed by 2 bases and J by 1 base, leaving 14 bases between them. As DNA, the CDR3 is TGTGCCAGCAGCTTACTTGGGGCAACACTTAACTATGGCTACACCTTC. This encodes CASSLLGATLNYGYTF.

V gene TRBV2 combines with J gene TRBJ2-2; weak D call: TRBD1 (6 bases). Trimming removed 0 bases from V and 4 bases from J, with 12 bases in between. Germline V gene data show CDR1 as SNHLY and CDR2 as FYNNEI. The CDR3 contains 16 residues. The CDR3: CASSEALLDSTGELFF. CDR3 DNA sequence: TGTGCCAGCAGTGAAGCACTTTTGGACAGCACCGGGGAGCTGTTTTTT.